This is a list of T cell receptor beta chains from one sample in a study of shared clonotypes between healthy human individuals. Clones were sequenced by immunoSEQ multiplex PCR, and TCRdb holds only the in-frame ones, with some missing. The sample contains a few million clones, less than 95% of which appear only once. The sample comprised naive CD4+ T cells from PBMCs. These receptors were obtained from a man aged 18 to 29 in good health. Some clones in this sample may be carry-over from other donors' samples. Both conserved end residues are part of each CDR3. Each record gives: J gene, clone size, V gene, D gene, CDR3 protein, CDR3 DNA. D genes are given only for firm matches. Clone size is not always given. Where it is, it says once, few, many or a class for expanded clones.

>TRBJ2-1|.|TRBV9|TRBD2
CASSGDPGLAGVDEQFF
TGTGCCAGCAGCGGTGATCCGGGACTAGCGGGAGTTGATGAGCAGTTCTTC
>TRBJ2-7|.|TRBV28|.
CASSSRYEQYF
TGTGCCAGCAGCTCGCGCTACGAGCAGTACTTC
>TRBJ2-3|.|TRBV27|TRBD2
CASRDSGRKDTQYF
TGTGCCAGCAGGGACAGCGGGAGGAAAGATACGCAGTATTTT
>TRBJ2-3|.|TRBV25-1|.
CASWKRGTDTQYF
TGTGCCAGCTGGAAGCGGGGCACAGATACGCAGTATTTT
>TRBJ2-3|.|TRBV7-6|.
CASSEELVLRSDTQYF
TGTGCCAGCAGCGAGGAACTAGTTCTTAGATCAGATACGCAGTATTTT
>TRBJ1-1|.|TRBV7-2|.
CASSLPGPPVAFF
TGTGCCAGCAGCCTGCCCGGGCCTCCGGTGGCTTTCTTT
>TRBJ1-2|.|TRBV28|.
CASSSTSGDYGYTF
TGTGCCAGCAGTTCCACCTCAGGGGACTATGGCTACACCTTC
>TRBJ2-5|.|TRBV11-2|.
CASSFQTGRQETQYF
TGTGCCAGCAGCTTTCAAACAGGGCGCCAAGAGACCCAGTACTTC
>TRBJ1-5|.|TRBV7-9|.
CASSSTGTGNQPQHF
TGTGCCAGCAGCTCTACAGGGACTGGCAATCAGCCCCAGCATTTT
>TRBJ1-1|.|TRBV30|TRBD1
CAWGGDRNTEAFF
TGTGCCTGGGGGGGGGACAGGAACACTGAAGCTTTCTTT
>TRBJ2-1|.|TRBV9|.
CASSLSDYYNEQFF
TGTGCCAGCAGCCTTTCAGACTACTACAATGAGCAGTTCTTC
>TRBJ2-7|.|TRBV18|.
CASSPRGEFYEQYF
TGTGCCAGCTCACCACGGGGAGAGTTCTACGAGCAGTACTTC
>TRBJ2-5|.|TRBV9|.
CASSARGVPQETQYF
TGTGCCAGCAGCGCCCGGGGTGTTCCGCAAGAGACCCAGTACTTC
>TRBJ1-1|.|TRBV5-1|.
CASNYQGPDTEAFF
TGCGCCAGCAATTACCAGGGCCCGGACACTGAAGCTTTCTTT
>TRBJ2-7|.|TRBV5-6|TRBD1
CASSSGTGAYEQYF
TGTGCCAGCAGCTCCGGGACAGGGGCCTACGAGCAGTACTTC
>TRBJ1-1|.|TRBV19|TRBD1
CASSLTGGSGTEAFF
TGTGCCAGTAGTCTGACAGGGGGAAGCGGCACTGAAGCTTTCTTT
>TRBJ2-1|.|TRBV29-1|TRBD1
CSGSRDRGAGGQFF
TGCAGCGGGAGCCGGGACAGGGGGGCCGGTGGGCAGTTCTTC
>TRBJ2-3|.|TRBV18|.
CASSPVSGSTDTQYF
TGTGCCAGCTCACCCGTTAGCGGAAGCACAGATACGCAGTATTTT
>TRBJ2-7|.|TRBV12-5|.
CASGPNGGSEQYF
TGTGCTAGTGGTCCAAACGGGGGCTCCGAGCAGTACTTC
>TRBJ1-4|.|TRBV6-1|.
CASRHTNEKLFF
TGTGCCAGCCGGCACACCAATGAAAAACTGTTTTTT
>TRBJ2-5|.|TRBV4-1|TRBD2
CASSQVISGLPEQETQYF
TGCGCCAGCAGCCAAGTAATTTCGGGACTACCTGAACAAGAGACCCAGTACTTC
>TRBJ2-7|.|TRBV6-1|.
CASVPNVDSYEQYF
TGTGCCAGCGTGCCTAATGTTGACTCCTACGAGCAGTACTTC
>TRBJ1-1|.|TRBV19|.
CASSIPRDWGTEAFF
TGTGCCAGTAGTATCCCCAGGGACTGGGGCACTGAAGCTTTCTTT
>TRBJ2-7|.|TRBV2|.
CASREGGNEQYF
TGTGCCAGCAGGGAGGGGGGGAATGAGCAGTACTTC
>TRBJ2-5|once|TRBV19|TRBD2
CASSSGRETQYF
TGTGCCAGTAGTAGCGGGAGAGAGACCCAGTACTTC
>TRBJ2-5|.|TRBV14|.
CASSPRRIQETQYF
TGTGCCAGCAGCCCAAGAAGGATCCAAGAGACCCAGTACTTC
>TRBJ2-1|.|TRBV4-1|.
CASSLGLEQFF
TGCGCCAGCAGCCTTGGACTAGAGCAGTTCTTC
>TRBJ2-7|.|TRBV30|.
CAWSVTGAKGYEQYF
TGTGCCTGGAGTGTGACGGGGGCGAAGGGCTACGAGCAGTACTTC
>TRBJ1-1|.|TRBV19|.
CASMGIQAFF
TGTGCCAGTATGGGGATCCAAGCTTTCTTT
>TRBJ2-5|.|TRBV19|.
CASSSRGRETQYF
TGTGCCAGTAGTTCTCGGGGGCGGGAGACCCAGTACTTC
>TRBJ2-7|.|TRBV6-1|.
CASSQTRNEQYF
TGTGCCAGCAGCCAAACGAGGAACGAGCAGTACTTC
>TRBJ1-2|.|TRBV6-1|TRBD1
CASSEGPGTGHYTF
TGTGCCAGCAGTGAAGGGCCCGGGACAGGGCACTACACCTTC
>TRBJ2-1|.|TRBV5-6|.
CASSPLRGNNEQFF
TGTGCCAGCAGCCCACTGCGCGGGAACAATGAGCAGTTCTTC
>TRBJ1-5|.|TRBV5-1|TRBD1
CASSLQGAGQPQHF
TGCGCCAGCAGCTTACAGGGGGCAGGACAGCCCCAGCATTTT
>TRBJ2-3|.|TRBV30|.
CAWSEGFGTTDTQYF
TGTGCCTGGAGTGAGGGTTTCGGGACCACAGATACGCAGTATTTT
>TRBJ1-5|.|TRBV7-8|TRBD1
CASSLYPSGAEGAYSNQPQHF
TGTGCCAGCAGCTTGTACCCCTCTGGGGCGGAGGGGGCATATAGCAATCAGCCCCAGCATTTT
>TRBJ2-7|.|TRBV6-5|TRBD1
CASSPPDRVYEQYF
TGTGCCAGCAGTCCCCCGGACAGGGTTTACGAGCAGTACTTC